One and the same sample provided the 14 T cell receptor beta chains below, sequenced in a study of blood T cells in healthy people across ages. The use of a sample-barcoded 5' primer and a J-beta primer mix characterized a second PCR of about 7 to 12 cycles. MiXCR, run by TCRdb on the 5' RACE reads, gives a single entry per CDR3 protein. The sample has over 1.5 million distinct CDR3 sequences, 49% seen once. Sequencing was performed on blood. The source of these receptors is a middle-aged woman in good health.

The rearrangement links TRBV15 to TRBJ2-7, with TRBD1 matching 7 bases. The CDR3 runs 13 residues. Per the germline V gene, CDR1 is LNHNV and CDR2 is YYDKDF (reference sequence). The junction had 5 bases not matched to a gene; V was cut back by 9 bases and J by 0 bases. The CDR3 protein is CATGTVSSYEQYF. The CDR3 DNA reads TGTGCCACAGGGACAGTAAGCTCCTACGAGCAGTACTTC. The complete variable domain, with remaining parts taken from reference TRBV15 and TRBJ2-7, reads DAMVIQNPRYQVTQFGKPVTLSCSQTLNHNVMYWYQQKSSQAPKLLFHYYDKDFNNEADTPDNFQSRRPNTSFCFLDIRSPGLGDTAMYLCATGTVSSYEQYFGPGTRLTVT.

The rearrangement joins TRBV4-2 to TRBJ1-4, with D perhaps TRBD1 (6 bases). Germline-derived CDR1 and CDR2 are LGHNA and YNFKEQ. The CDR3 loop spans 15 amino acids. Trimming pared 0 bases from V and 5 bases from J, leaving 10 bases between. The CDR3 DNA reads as TGTGCCAGCAGCCAAGATGGGGGGGGCAATGAAAAACTGTTTTTT. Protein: CASSQDGGGNEKLFF.

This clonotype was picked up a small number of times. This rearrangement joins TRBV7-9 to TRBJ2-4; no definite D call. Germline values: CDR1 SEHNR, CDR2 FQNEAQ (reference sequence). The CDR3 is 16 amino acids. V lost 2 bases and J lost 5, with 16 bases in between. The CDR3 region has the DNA TGTGCCAGCAGCTTAAGTTCCGGTGGCAGAGAAAACATTCAGTACTTC. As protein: CASSLSSGGRENIQYF.

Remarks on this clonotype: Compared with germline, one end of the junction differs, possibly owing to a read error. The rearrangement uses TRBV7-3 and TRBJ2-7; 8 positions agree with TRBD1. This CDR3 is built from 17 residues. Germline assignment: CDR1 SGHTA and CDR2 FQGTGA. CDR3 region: CTSSFEGEDRAVHEQYF. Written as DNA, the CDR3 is TGTACCAGCAGCTTCGAAGGAGAGGACAGGGCGGTTCACGAGCAGTACTTC.

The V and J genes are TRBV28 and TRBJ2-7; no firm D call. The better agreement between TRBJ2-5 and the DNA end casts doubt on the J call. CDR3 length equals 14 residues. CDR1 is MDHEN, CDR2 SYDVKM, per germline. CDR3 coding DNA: TGTGCCAGCAGTTTACAAGTGACAATGGAGACCCAGTACTTC. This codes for CASSLQVTMETQYF.

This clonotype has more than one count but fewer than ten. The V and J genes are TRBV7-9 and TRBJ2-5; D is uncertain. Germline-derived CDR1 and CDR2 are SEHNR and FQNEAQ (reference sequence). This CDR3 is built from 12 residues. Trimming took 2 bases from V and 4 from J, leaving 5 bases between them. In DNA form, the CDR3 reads TGTGCCAGCAGCTTAAAGTTAGAGACCCAGTACTTC. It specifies CASSLKLETQYF.

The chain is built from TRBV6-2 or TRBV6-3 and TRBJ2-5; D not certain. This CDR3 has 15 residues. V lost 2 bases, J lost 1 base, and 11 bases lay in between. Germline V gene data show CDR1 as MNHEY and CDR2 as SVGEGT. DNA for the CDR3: TGTGCCAGCAGTTACGGGCGAATGGGCCAAGAGACCCAGTACTTC. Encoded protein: CASSYGRMGQETQYF.

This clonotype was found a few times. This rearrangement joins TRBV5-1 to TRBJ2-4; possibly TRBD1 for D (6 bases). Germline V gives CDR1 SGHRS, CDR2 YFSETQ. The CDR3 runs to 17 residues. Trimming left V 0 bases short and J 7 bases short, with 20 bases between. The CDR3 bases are TGCGCCAGCAGCTTGGGGCAGGGGATTGATGATGGCAACATTCAGTACTTC. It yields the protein CASSLGQGIDDGNIQYF.

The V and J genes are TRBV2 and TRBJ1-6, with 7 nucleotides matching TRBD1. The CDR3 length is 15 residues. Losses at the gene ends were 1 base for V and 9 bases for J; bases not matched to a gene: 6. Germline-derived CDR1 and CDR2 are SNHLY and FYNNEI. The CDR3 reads CASSEGRGGSSPLHF. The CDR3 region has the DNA TGTGCCAGCAGTGAAGGTAGAGGGGGCAGTTCACCCCTCCACTTT. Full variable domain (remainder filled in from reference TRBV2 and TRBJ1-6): EPEVTQTPSHQVTQMGQEVILRCVPISNHLYFYWYRQILGQKVEFLVSFYNNEISEKSEIFDDQFSVERPDGSNFTLKIRSTKLEDSAMYFCASSEGRGGSSPLHFGNGTRLTVT.

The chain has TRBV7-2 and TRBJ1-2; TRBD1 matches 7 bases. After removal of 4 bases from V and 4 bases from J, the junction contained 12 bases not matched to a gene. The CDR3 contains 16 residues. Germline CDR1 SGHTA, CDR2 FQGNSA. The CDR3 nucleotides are TGTGCCAGCAGCTCAACAGGGGACGGGGGCCTCTATGGCTACACCTTC. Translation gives CASSSTGDGGLYGYTF. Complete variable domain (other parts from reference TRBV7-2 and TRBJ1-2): GAGVSQSPSNKVTEKGKDVELRCDPISGHTALYWYRQSLGQGLEFLIYFQGNSAPDKSGLPSDRFSAERTGGSVSTLTIQRTQQEDSAVYLCASSSTGDGGLYGYTFGSGTRLTVV.

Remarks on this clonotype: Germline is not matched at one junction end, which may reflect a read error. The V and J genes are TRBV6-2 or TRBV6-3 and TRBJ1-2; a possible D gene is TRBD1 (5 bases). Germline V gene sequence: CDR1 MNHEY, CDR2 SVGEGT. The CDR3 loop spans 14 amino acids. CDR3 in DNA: TGTGCCTGCAGAAGAGCAGGGTCCAACTATGGCTACACCTTC. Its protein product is CACRRAGSNYGYTF.

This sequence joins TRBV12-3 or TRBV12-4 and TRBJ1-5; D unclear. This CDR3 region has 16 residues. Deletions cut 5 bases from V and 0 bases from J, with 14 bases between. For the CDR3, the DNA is TGTGCCAGCAGTATATCTAGAGGATATAGCAATCAGCCCCAGCATTTT. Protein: CASSISRGYSNQPQHF.

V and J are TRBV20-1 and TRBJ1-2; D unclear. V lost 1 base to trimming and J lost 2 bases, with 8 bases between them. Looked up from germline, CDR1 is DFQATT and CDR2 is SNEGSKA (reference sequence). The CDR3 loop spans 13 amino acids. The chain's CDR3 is CSARGGHNYGYTF. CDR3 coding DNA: TGCAGTGCTAGAGGAGGGCACAACTATGGCTACACCTTC.

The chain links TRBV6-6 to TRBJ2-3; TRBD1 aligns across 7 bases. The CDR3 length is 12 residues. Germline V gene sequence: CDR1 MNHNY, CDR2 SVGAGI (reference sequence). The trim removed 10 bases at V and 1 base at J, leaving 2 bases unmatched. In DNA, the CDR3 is TGTGCCATCCAGGGGGGCACAGATACGCAGTATTTT. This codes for CAIQGGTDTQYF.